This T cell receptor beta chain is drawn from a study of cytomegalovirus exposure and HLA in healthy donors. Amplification used 60 Vbeta primers and 13 Jbeta primers. Generated by immunoSEQ multiplex PCR, the TCRdb table keeps only in-frame clones and is missing some. The sample includes under 120,000 clones, around two thirds seen only once; the top ten take over 3.5%. As for this clone: Its matching antigen is unknown.

Germline V gene sequence: CDR1 MNHNY, CDR2 SVGAGI (reference sequence). Trimming pared 5 bases from V and 3 bases from J, leaving 14 bases between. This CDR3 is 15 amino acids long. Study-level points and caveats: Being indistinguishable, some V segments were excluded, TRBV6-2 and TRBV6-3 among them. It was reported in a later analysis that an Asian-associated ancestry cluster showed fewer N-insertions than the approximately 670-donor mean. Most TCR sequences proved rare, with some public TCRs found in many donors.

The chain has TRBV6-6 and TRBJ1-5; a possible D gene is TRBD1 (6 bases). Sequencing used PBMCs. The receptor was isolated from a man aged 25-40 years in good health and CMV-seropositive. The DNA for the CDR3 is TGTGCCAGCAGTCCCCGACAGGCGGTCAATCAGCCCCAGCATTTT. It yields the protein CASSPRQAVNQPQHF.